The 8 T cell receptor beta chains in this list originate from one sample, sequenced in a study of blood T cell repertoires in COVID-19. Profiled with immunoSEQ multiplex PCR; TCRdb holds only in-frame clones, not every one. Among some 80,000 clones, over 75% were seen once, and the ten largest hold around 12%. What was sequenced was peripheral blood. These receptors came from an elderly man with acute or convalescent COVID-19.

By share, this clone ranks as medium-sized. The V and J genes are TRBV7-2 and TRBJ2-7; 7 bases align to TRBD2. In germline, CDR1 is SGHTA, CDR2 FQGNSA. V dropped 5 bases and J dropped 0; count of bases not matched to a gene: 7. This CDR3 has 15 amino acids. DNA for the CDR3: TGTGCCAGCAGCCTGGGAGGGATCATCTCCTACGAGCAGTACTTC. Its translation is CASSLGGIISYEQYF.

The sample holds a few counts of this clone. The chain carries TRBV7-9 and TRBJ1-1; D ambiguous. The CDR3 has 13 residues. V lost 3 bases to trimming and J lost 0 bases, with 5 bases between them. Germline V lookup: CDR1 SEHNR, CDR2 FQNEAQ (reference sequence). The CDR3 DNA sequence: TGTGCCAGCAGCTTTGGGCTGAACACTGAAGCTTTCTTT. Its protein product is CASSFGLNTEAFF. The whole variable domain, remainder taken from reference TRBV7-9 and TRBJ1-1, is DTGVSQNPRHKITKRGQNVTFRCDPISEHNRLYWYRQTLGQGPEFLTYFQNEAQLEKSRLLSDRFSAERPKGSFSTLEIQRTEQGDSAMYLCASSFGLNTEAFFGQGTRLTVV.

This chain uses TRBV5-1 with TRBJ2-2, with 8 nucleotides matching TRBD1. The CDR3 consists of 16 residues. The V gene end was trimmed by 1 base and the J gene end by 2 bases; junction bases not matched to a gene: 4. Germline CDR1 is SGHRS and CDR2 is YFSETQ. The CDR3 here is CASSLTGQGNTGELFF. CDR3 DNA: TGCGCCAGCAGCTTGACAGGACAGGGCAACACCGGGGAGCTGTTTTTT.

The rearrangement uses TRBV10-3 and TRBJ1-1; perhaps TRBD1 as D (5 bases). The V gene lost 11 bases and the J gene lost 2 bases, with 12 bases spanning the gap. Germline CDR1 and CDR2: ENHRY and SYGVKD. The CDR3 is 12 amino acids. The CDR3 here is CASRGQNTEAFF. CDR3 coding DNA: TGTGCCTCCAGAGGACAAAACACTGAAGCTTTCTTT.

V and J are TRBV7-9 and TRBJ2-2, with D possibly TRBD1 on 6 matching bases. The CDR3 has 19 residues. CDR1 and CDR2 from the germline V gene are SEHNR and FQNEAQ (reference sequence). Trimming left V 7 bases short and J 3 bases short, with 27 bases between. This CDR3 reads CASTFFMGTQLTYTGELFF. The DNA for the CDR3 is TGTGCCAGCACCTTCTTTATGGGGACACAACTTACTTACACCGGGGAGCTGTTTTTT.

The genes are TRBV6-5 and TRBJ1-2; D ambiguous. The CDR3 sequence is 13 residues long. V shed 0 bases and J shed 11 bases, with 13 bases lying between them. CDR1 MNHEY and CDR2 SVGAGI come from the germline V gene. CDR3 sequence: CASSYSGTRGYTF. The CDR3 DNA sequence: TGTGCCAGCAGTTACTCGGGCACTCGAGGGTACACCTTC.

The chain combines TRBV12-5 with TRBJ1-5, with D possibly matching TRBD1 (6 bases). In germline, CDR1 is LGHNT, CDR2 FRNRAP. V was trimmed by 6 bases and J by 7 bases, leaving 13 bases between them. CDR3 length equals 13 residues. DNA for the CDR3: TGTGCTAGTGGACCCACAGGGCGGCAGCCCCAGCATTTT. It specifies CASGPTGRQPQHF.

V and J are TRBV7-6 and TRBJ2-5, with TRBD2 as a possible D gene (6 bases). V was shortened by 5 bases and J by 5 bases, with 12 bases between the two germline ends. This CDR3 is built from 13 residues. Per the germline V gene, CDR1 is SGHVS and CDR2 is FNYEAQ. CDR3 DNA: TGTGCCAGCAGCCGACTAGTATTTGAGACCCAGTACTTC. Its protein product is CASSRLVFETQYF.